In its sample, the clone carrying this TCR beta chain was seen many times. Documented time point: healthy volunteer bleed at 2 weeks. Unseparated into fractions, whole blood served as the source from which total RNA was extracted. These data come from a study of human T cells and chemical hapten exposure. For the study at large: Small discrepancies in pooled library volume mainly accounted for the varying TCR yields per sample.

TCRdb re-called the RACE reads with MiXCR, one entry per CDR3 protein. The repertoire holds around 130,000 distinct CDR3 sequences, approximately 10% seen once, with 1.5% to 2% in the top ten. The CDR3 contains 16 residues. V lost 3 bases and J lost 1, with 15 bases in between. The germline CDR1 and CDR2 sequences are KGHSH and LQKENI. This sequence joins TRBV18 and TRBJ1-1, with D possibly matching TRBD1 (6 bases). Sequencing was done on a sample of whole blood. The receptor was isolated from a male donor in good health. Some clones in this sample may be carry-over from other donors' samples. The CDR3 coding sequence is TGTGCCAGCTCACCCCCCAGAAACAGGGAGAACACTGAAGCTTTCTTT. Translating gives CASSPPRNRENTEAFF.